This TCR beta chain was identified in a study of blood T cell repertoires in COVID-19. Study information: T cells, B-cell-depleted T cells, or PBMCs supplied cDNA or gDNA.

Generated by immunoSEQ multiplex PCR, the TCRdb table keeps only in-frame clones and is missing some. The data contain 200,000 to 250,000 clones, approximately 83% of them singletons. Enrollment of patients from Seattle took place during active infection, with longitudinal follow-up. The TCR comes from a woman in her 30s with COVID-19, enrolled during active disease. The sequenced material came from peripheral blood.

The DNA of the CDR3 is TGTGCCAGCAGCTTCAACAGGGGGACGAACACCGGGGAGCTGTTTTTT. Its protein product is CASSFNRGTNTGELFF. The J gene is TRBJ2-2, the V gene TRBV5-6; 8 bases align to TRBD1. Germline CDR1 reads SGHDT; CDR2 reads YYEEEE. The CDR3 sequence is 16 residues long. With V trimmed by 2 bases and J by 0 bases, 3 bases remained unmatched.